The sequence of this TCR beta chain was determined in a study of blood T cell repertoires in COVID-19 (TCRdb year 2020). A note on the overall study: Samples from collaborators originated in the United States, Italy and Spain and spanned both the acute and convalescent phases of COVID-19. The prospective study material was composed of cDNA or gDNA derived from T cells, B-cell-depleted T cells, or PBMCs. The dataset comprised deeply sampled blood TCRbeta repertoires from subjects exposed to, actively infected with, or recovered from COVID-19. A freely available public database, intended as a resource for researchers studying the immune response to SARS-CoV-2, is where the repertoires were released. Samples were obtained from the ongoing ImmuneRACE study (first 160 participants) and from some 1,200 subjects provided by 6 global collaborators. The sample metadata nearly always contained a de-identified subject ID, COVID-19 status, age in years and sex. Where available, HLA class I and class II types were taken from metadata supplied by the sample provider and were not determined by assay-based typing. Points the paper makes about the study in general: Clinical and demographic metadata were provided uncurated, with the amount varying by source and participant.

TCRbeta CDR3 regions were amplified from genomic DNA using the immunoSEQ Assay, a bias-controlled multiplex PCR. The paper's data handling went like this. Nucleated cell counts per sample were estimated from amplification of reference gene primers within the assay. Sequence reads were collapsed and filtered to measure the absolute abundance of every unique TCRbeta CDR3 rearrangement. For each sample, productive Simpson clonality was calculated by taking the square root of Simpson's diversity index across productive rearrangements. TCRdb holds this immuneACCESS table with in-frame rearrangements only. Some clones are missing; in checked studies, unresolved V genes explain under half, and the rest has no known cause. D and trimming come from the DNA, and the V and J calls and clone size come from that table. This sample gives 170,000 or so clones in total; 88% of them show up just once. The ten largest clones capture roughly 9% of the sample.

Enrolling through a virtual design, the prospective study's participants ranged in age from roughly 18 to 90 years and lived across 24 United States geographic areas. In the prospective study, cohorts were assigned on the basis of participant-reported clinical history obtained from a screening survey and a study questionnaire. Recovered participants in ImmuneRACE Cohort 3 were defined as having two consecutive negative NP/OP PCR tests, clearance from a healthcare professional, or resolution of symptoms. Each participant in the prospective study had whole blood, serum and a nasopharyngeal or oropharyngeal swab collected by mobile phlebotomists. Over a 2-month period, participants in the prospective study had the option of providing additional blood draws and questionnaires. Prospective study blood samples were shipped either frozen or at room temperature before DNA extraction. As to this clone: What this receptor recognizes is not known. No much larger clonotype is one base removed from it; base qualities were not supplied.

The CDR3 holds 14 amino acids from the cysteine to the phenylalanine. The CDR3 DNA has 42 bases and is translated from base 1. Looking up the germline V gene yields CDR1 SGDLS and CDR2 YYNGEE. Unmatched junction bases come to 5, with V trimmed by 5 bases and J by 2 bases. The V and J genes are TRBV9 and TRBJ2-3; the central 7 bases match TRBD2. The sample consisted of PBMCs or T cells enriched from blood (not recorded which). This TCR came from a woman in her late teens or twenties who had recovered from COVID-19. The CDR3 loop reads CASRAGLDTDTQYF. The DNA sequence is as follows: TGTGCCAGCAGAGCCGGACTAGACACAGATACGCAGTATTTT.